Listed below are T cell receptor beta chains from one sample, sequenced in a study of cytomegalovirus exposure and HLA in healthy donors. The method was immunoSEQ multiplex PCR; TCRdb's version includes in-frame clones alone and lacks a portion of them. The table has about 120,000 clones, less than 85% seen once. The material sequenced was PBMCs. These receptors originate from a male donor in good health and CMV-seronegative. Each CDR3 is given with its conserved first and last residue. The D gene is left open where the match is weak. Expanded clones get a size class; other rows say once, few or many, or leave the size out.

len: 14
d_gene: NA
v_gene: TRBV30
j_gene: TRBJ1-3
abundance: NA
CDR3aa: CASQISGAGNTIYF
CDR3nt: TGTGCCTCGCAGATCTCGGGGGCTGGAAACACCATATATTTT

len: 14
d_gene: NA
v_gene: TRBV11-2
j_gene: TRBJ1-1
abundance: once
CDR3aa: CASSLVTGDTEAFF
CDR3nt: TGTGCCAGCAGCTTAGTAACCGGGGACACTGAAGCTTTCTTT

len: 11
d_gene: TRBD1
v_gene: TRBV25-1
j_gene: TRBJ1-1
abundance: few
CDR3aa: CASSEDRGSFF
CDR3nt: TGTGCCAGCAGTGAAGACAGGGGCTCTTTCTTT

len: 18
d_gene: NA
v_gene: TRBV4-1
j_gene: TRBJ2-5
abundance: NA
CDR3aa: CASSQVPGDGLTKETQYF
CDR3nt: TGCGCCAGCAGCCAAGTACCGGGTGACGGCCTCACCAAAGAGACCCAGTACTTC

len: 12
d_gene: NA
v_gene: TRBV6-5
j_gene: TRBJ2-7
abundance: NA
CDR3aa: CASSTGNYEQYF
CDR3nt: TGTGCCAGCAGTACCGGGAACTACGAGCAGTACTTC

len: 13
d_gene: TRBD1
v_gene: TRBV7-9
j_gene: TRBJ2-7
abundance: NA
CDR3aa: CASSSDRVYEQYF
CDR3nt: TGTGCCAGCAGCTCAGACAGGGTCTACGAGCAGTACTTC

len: 16
d_gene: NA
v_gene: TRBV7-8
j_gene: TRBJ1-5
abundance: NA
CDR3aa: CASSSRGGIGNQPQHF
CDR3nt: TGTGCCAGCAGCTCCCGGGGGGGGATCGGCAATCAGCCCCAGCATTTT

len: 12
d_gene: NA
v_gene: TRBV15
j_gene: TRBJ2-3
abundance: NA
CDR3aa: CATTANPDTQYF
CDR3nt: TGTGCCACCACAGCGAACCCAGATACGCAGTATTTT

len: 13
d_gene: NA
v_gene: TRBV6-5
j_gene: TRBJ2-7
abundance: NA
CDR3aa: CASRYIQGYEQYF
CDR3nt: TGTGCCAGCAGATACATACAGGGCTACGAGCAGTACTTC

len: 14
d_gene: TRBD1
v_gene: TRBV9
j_gene: TRBJ2-5
abundance: NA
CDR3aa: CASSPRTGQETQYF
CDR3nt: TGTGCCAGCAGCCCACGGACAGGACAAGAGACCCAGTACTTC

len: 14
d_gene: TRBD1
v_gene: TRBV30
j_gene: TRBJ1-1
abundance: few
CDR3aa: CAGLGGQGGTEAFF
CDR3nt: TGTGCCGGGTTAGGAGGACAGGGTGGGACTGAAGCTTTCTTT